Listed below are T cell receptor beta chains from one sample, sequenced in a study of blood T cell repertoires in COVID-19. TCRdb's copy holds only in-frame clones and misses some; the assay was immunoSEQ multiplex PCR. The data contain 55,000 to 70,000 clones, 87% of them singletons. What was sequenced was peripheral blood. The source of these receptors is a woman aged 45-65 years with COVID-19, enrolled during active disease. CDR3s include the opening cysteine and the closing phenylalanine or tryptophan. The D gene is left open where the match is weak. Clone size is not always given. Where it is, it says once, few, many or a class for expanded clones.

cdr3_aa: CSVDKAAQETQYF
cdr3_nt: TGCAGCGTTGATAAAGCGGCCCAAGAGACCCAGTACTTC
v_call: TRBV29-1
d_call: -
clone_size: -
j_call: TRBJ2-5

cdr3_aa: CASSFPGPSGNTIYF
cdr3_nt: TGTGCCAGCAGTTTCCCTGGGCCATCTGGAAACACCATATATTTT
v_call: TRBV28
d_call: -
clone_size: -
j_call: TRBJ1-3

cdr3_aa: CASSLDRFGSTNEKLFF
cdr3_nt: TGCGCCAGCAGCTTGGACAGGTTCGGATCAACTAATGAAAAACTGTTTTTT
v_call: TRBV5-1
d_call: -
clone_size: once
j_call: TRBJ1-4

cdr3_aa: CARRAREQYF
cdr3_nt: TGTGCCCGGAGGGCGAGAGAGCAGTACTTC
v_call: TRBV7-9
d_call: -
clone_size: -
j_call: TRBJ2-7

cdr3_aa: CASVLDLHRQETQYF
cdr3_nt: TGTGCCAGCGTGCTTGACTTACACAGGCAAGAGACCCAGTACTTC
v_call: TRBV7-2
d_call: -
clone_size: -
j_call: TRBJ2-5

cdr3_aa: CASSGRIPTGTSSSGANVLTF
cdr3_nt: TGTGCCAGCAGCGGACGAATACCCACCGGGACTAGCAGCTCTGGGGCCAACGTCCTGACTTTC
v_call: TRBV6-2/TRBV6-3
d_call: TRBD2
clone_size: -
j_call: TRBJ2-6

cdr3_aa: CASSSGTYGSTEAFF
cdr3_nt: TGTGCCAGCAGCAGCGGGACATACGGTAGCACTGAAGCTTTCTTT
v_call: TRBV5-4
d_call: -
clone_size: -
j_call: TRBJ1-1

cdr3_aa: CASSFLAGDGVGEQYF
cdr3_nt: TGTGCCAGCAGCTTCTTAGCGGGGGATGGGGTGGGCGAGCAGTACTTC
v_call: TRBV7-9
d_call: TRBD2
clone_size: -
j_call: TRBJ2-7

cdr3_aa: CASSWGGVGTEAFF
cdr3_nt: TGTGCCAGCAGCTGGGGCGGGGTGGGCACTGAAGCTTTCTTT
v_call: TRBV5-8
d_call: -
clone_size: few
j_call: TRBJ1-1

cdr3_aa: CASSVGASTEAFF
cdr3_nt: TGCGCCAGCAGCGTGGGGGCGAGCACTGAAGCTTTCTTT
v_call: TRBV5-1
d_call: -
clone_size: -
j_call: TRBJ1-1

cdr3_aa: CASSAGGRLAYNSPLHF
cdr3_nt: TGTGCCAGCAGCGCGGGGGGCCGGCTGGCCTATAATTCACCCCTCCACTTT
v_call: TRBV5-4
d_call: -
clone_size: -
j_call: TRBJ1-6

cdr3_aa: CASSPGTGPLEAFF
cdr3_nt: TGTGCCAGCTCCCCTGGAACAGGGCCACTTGAAGCTTTCTTT
v_call: TRBV18
d_call: -
clone_size: -
j_call: TRBJ1-1

cdr3_aa: CASSRAGAQHEQYF
cdr3_nt: TGTGCCAGCAGCCGAGCGGGAGCCCAGCACGAGCAGTACTTC
v_call: TRBV3-1/TRBV3-2
d_call: TRBD2
clone_size: -
j_call: TRBJ2-7

cdr3_aa: CASSQDLVRGAGYTF
cdr3_nt: TGCGCCAGCAGCCAAGATCTGGTGCGGGGGGCTGGCTACACCTTC
v_call: TRBV4-3
d_call: -
clone_size: once
j_call: TRBJ1-2